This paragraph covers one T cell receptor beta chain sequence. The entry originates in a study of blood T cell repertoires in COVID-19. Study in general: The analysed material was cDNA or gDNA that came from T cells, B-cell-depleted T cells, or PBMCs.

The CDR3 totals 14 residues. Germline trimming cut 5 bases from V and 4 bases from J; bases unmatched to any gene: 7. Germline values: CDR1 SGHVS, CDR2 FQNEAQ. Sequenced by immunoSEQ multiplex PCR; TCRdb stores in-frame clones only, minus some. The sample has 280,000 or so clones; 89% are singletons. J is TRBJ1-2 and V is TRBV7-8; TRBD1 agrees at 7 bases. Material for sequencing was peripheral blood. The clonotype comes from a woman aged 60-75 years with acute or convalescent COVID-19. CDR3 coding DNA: TGTGCCAGCAGCGCGTCGACAGGGACCTATGGCTACACCTTC. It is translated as CASSASTGTYGYTF.